The T cell receptor (beta chain) described here comes from a study of cytomegalovirus exposure and HLA in healthy donors. Of note for this clone: Its antigen is undetermined.

Findings of the study overall: A previous analysis found most TCR beta V segments productive roughly 87% or roughly 30% of the time. According to reports, the classifier identified cytomegalovirus status with high specificity and sensitivity. Sequencing likely generated an artifact that appeared as a cluster of highly shared sequence variants.

The V gene lost 3 bases and the J gene lost 2 bases, with 14 bases spanning the gap. This CDR3 comprises 14 residues. CDR1 and CDR2 (germline): GTSNPN, SVGIG (reference sequence). PCR involved 60 Vbeta and 13 Jbeta primers. The data were produced by immunoSEQ multiplex PCR, yet TCRdb's version contains in-frame clones alone and is incomplete. The sample carries 150,000 to 200,000 clones, around 83% recorded once. The sequencing input was PBMCs. The clonotype was recovered from a girl aged 2 to 10 in good health and CMV-seropositive. The rearrangement links TRBV30 to TRBJ2-7; TRBD1 might be the D (6 bases). CDR3 in DNA: TGTGCCTGGAGCGCAGGGGAATCCCCCTACGAGCAGTACTTC. Protein: CAWSAGESPYEQYF.